This is a list of T cell receptor beta chains from one sample in a study of T cell clusters in autoimmune cytopenias. TCRdb derives one entry per CDR3 protein from the multiplex PCR reads, leaving out DNA. This table lists 4,500 to 5,500 distinct CDR3 sequences. The sample also formed part of further work on T cell repertoires in aging, cancer and after chemotherapy.

Sequencing input: peripheral blood. These TCRs come from a human donor in good health. CDR3s include the opening cysteine and the closing phenylalanine or tryptophan. The order of the fields is clone size, J gene, V gene, CDR3 length, CDR3 protein. Clone size is stated in some rows and not others, as once, few, many or a class when expanded.

medium-sized TRBJ2-1 TRBV6-5 12 CASSPNYNEQFF
- TRBJ1-3 TRBV12-3/TRBV12-4 12 CASSWDRNTIYF
- TRBJ1-2 TRBV6-5 15 CASSNTPLGDYGYTF
- TRBJ2-5 TRBV10-3 12 CATAGVPETQYF
medium-sized TRBJ1-4 TRBV29-1 12 CSVYRPNEKLFF
- TRBJ2-7 TRBV7-6 16 CASSLGAQAPSYEQYF
medium-sized TRBJ2-1 TRBV5-6 16 CASSWVDFGNYNEQFF
- TRBJ2-3 TRBV7-2 14 CASSWGLAGDTQYF
- TRBJ1-3 TRBV6-6 13 CAVRDIETGTIYF
- TRBJ1-5 TRBV6-1 14 CASRAVITNQPQHF
medium-sized TRBJ2-3 TRBV5-6 17 CASSLLLAGVSLDTQYF
- TRBJ1-4 TRBV6-5 15 CASSYRNTAWEKLFF
medium-sized TRBJ2-2 TRBV19 16 CASRQTYRLNTGELFF
- TRBJ2-7 TRBV30 14 CAWSVQGARSQQYF
medium-sized TRBJ2-2 TRBV6-5 13 CASSLWNTGELFF
- TRBJ2-2 TRBV18 18 CASSPRWRGYSNTGELFF
- TRBJ2-1 TRBV12-3/TRBV12-4 14 CASSLSGDYNEQFF
- TRBJ2-1 TRBV7-9 17 CASSTETSGRPYNEQFF
- TRBJ2-5 TRBV7-6 11 CASSRLETQYF
- TRBJ1-5 TRBV12-3/TRBV12-4 15 CASSLVGDSNQPQHF
- TRBJ1-5 TRBV27 16 CASSLSWGDSNQPQHF
large TRBJ2-2 TRBV19 14 CATHGQGNTGELFF
- TRBJ1-1 TRBV7-6 12 CASSLWGPEAFF
- TRBJ2-1 TRBV27 16 CASSPNRALKNNEQFF
medium-sized TRBJ2-2 TRBV19 14 CASSTQGGTGELFF
- TRBJ2-3 TRBV27 16 CASSVTGSSLWGAQYF
- TRBJ2-7 TRBV11-2 15 CASTGLGEAAYEQYF
medium-sized TRBJ2-7 TRBV19 12 CASRNTGYEQYF
- TRBJ2-1 TRBV6-6 15 CASWDTGGGTNEQFF
medium-sized TRBJ2-7 TRBV30 12 CAWAMDGYEQYF
- TRBJ2-2 TRBV5-6 19 CASSLARLAGVPDTGELFF
large TRBJ2-1 TRBV19 15 CASSITSGALNEQFF
large TRBJ2-3 TRBV29-1 14 CSVRGGQSTDTQYF
medium-sized TRBJ2-3 TRBV19 15 CASSIEAGGPDTQYF
medium-sized TRBJ2-5 TRBV29-1 12 CSVVKYQETQYF
- TRBJ2-1 TRBV10-3 15 CAIRRGLAGMNEQFF
- TRBJ2-2 TRBV6-1 14 CASSLIGATGELFF
- TRBJ1-5 TRBV24-1 14 CATSEPGINQPQHF
- TRBJ2-3 TRBV11-2 14 CASSLLRHTDTQYF
- TRBJ2-2 TRBV6-2/TRBV6-3 13 CASSPQGGGELFF
- TRBJ2-3 TRBV5-1 16 CASSLAASGRTDTQYF
medium-sized TRBJ1-4 TRBV6-6 15 CASSYSGQYNEKLFF
medium-sized TRBJ2-1 TRBV30 11 CAWTRVYEQFF
- TRBJ2-1 TRBV20-1 16 CSADSEWPGGSNEQFF
- TRBJ1-1 TRBV27 15 CASSKGTGWNTEAFF
- TRBJ1-6 TRBV27 12 CASSPINSPLHF
medium-sized TRBJ2-3 TRBV5-6 14 CASSLAGWRDTQYF
- TRBJ2-1 TRBV5-4 16 CASSLMTSGPEDEQFF
- TRBJ1-1 TRBV13 14 CASSPLARPTEAFF
medium-sized TRBJ1-4 TRBV6-1 12 CASRATNEKLFF
- TRBJ1-5 TRBV6-2/TRBV6-3 15 CASSSGTGAFQPQHF
- TRBJ2-1 TRBV27 15 CASSLSGSSYNEQFF
medium-sized TRBJ1-3 TRBV19 14 CASSNPRGGNTIYF
- TRBJ2-3 TRBV5-4 14 CASSQVQPGDTQYF
- TRBJ1-1 TRBV7-2 14 CASSSQGANTEAFF
- TRBJ1-5 TRBV6-5 16 CASSNRDSRGNQPQHF
medium-sized TRBJ2-7 TRBV19 15 CASSIRQGASYEQYF